This entry describes one T cell receptor beta chain. What it binds is unknown. Produced via immunoSEQ multiplex PCR; TCRdb's table is partial and in-frame only. Of around 100,000 clones listed, 80% to 95% are singletons. These data originate in a study of T cell responses to AZD1222 COVID-19 vaccine. Notes on the study in general: Receipt of two AZD1222 doses was followed by a rise in Spike-specific TCR breadth and depth.

Germline loops: CDR1 GTSNPN, CDR2 SVGIG (reference sequence). CDR3 length: 11 amino acids. V gave up 2 bases and J gave up 5 bases, with 6 bases separating them. This TCR was recovered from an adult in good health. The sample consisted of peripheral blood, taken on day 0 of AZD1222 vaccination. The chain recombines TRBV30 with TRBJ1-2; D not resolved. CDR3 protein: CAWSTGYGYTF. For the CDR3, the DNA is TGTGCCTGGAGTACCGGTTATGGCTACACCTTC.